Following are 26 T cell receptor beta chains from one sample sequenced in a study of graft-versus-host responses after intestinal transplantation. Profiled with immunoSEQ multiplex PCR; TCRdb holds only in-frame clones, not every one. The table includes roughly 90,000 clones, around 89% detected once. No antigen has been identified for these receptors. Sequences were derived from unstimulated CD4+ T cells sorted from spleen or lymph node cells, sampled before transplant. These TCRs come from a human donor who was the organ donor for an intestinal transplant.

The chain links TRBV9 to TRBJ2-3; 8 bases match TRBD2. Germline trimming cut 1 base from V and 6 bases from J; bases unmatched to any gene: 10. CDR1 is SGDLS, CDR2 YYNGEE, per germline. The CDR3 runs 16 residues. CDR3 coding DNA: TGTGCCAGCAGCGTACTCAGTAGCGGGAATCGCGATACGCAGTATTTT. This translates into CASSVLSSGNRDTQYF.

The chain uses TRBV2 and TRBJ2-7, with TRBD2 matching over 7 bases. CDR3 length: 17 residues. V dropped 4 bases and J dropped 0; count of bases not matched to a gene: 12. CDR1 and CDR2 (germline): SNHLY, FYNNEI. The CDR3 sequence is CASSVGGETDSSYEQYF. CDR3 DNA sequence: TGTGCCAGCAGTGTTGGGGGGGAGACAGACTCCTCCTACGAGCAGTACTTC. The variable domain in full, completed from reference TRBV2 and TRBJ2-7, reads EPEVTQTPSHQVTQMGQEVILRCVPISNHLYFYWYRQILGQKVEFLVSFYNNEISEKSEIFDDQFSVERPDGSNFTLKIRSTKLEDSAMYFCASSVGGETDSSYEQYFGPGTRLTVT.

In DNA, the CDR3 is TGTGCCAGCAGCCGGGACAGGGGGCCCTCCTACGAGCAGTACTTC. It codes for CASSRDRGPSYEQYF. The V and J genes are TRBV6-6 and TRBJ2-7; 12 nucleotides agree with TRBD1. There are 15 residues in the CDR3. V lost 6 bases and J lost 0; bases outside the gene matches: 3. The germline V gene encodes CDR1 MNHNY and CDR2 SVGAGI (reference sequence).

The J gene is TRBJ2-3, the V gene TRBV11-1; 8 bases fit TRBD1. The CDR3 runs to 17 residues. V gave up 6 bases and J gave up 0 bases; unmatched junction bases: 11. The germline gives CDR1 SGHAT, CDR2 FQDESV (reference sequence). CDR3 in DNA: TGTGCCAGCAGGGTCACAGGGGGAGGAAAAAGCACAGATACGCAGTATTTT. Amino acid sequence: CASRVTGGGKSTDTQYF.

This sequence joins TRBV5-8 and TRBJ2-7, with D possibly matching TRBD1 (5 bases). This CDR3 contains 14 residues. V was clipped by 1 base and J by 0 bases, with 8 bases between them. Germline values: CDR1 SGHTS, CDR2 YDEGEE. The CDR3 sequence is CASSLYRLSYEQYF. In nucleotides, the CDR3 is TGTGCCAGCAGCTTGTACAGGCTCTCCTACGAGCAGTACTTC. The full variable domain, rest sourced from reference TRBV5-8 and TRBJ2-7, is EAGVTQSPTHLIKTRGQQATLRCSPISGHTSVYWYQQALGLGLQFLLWYDEGEERNRGNFPPRFSGRQFPNYSSELNVNALELEDSALYLCASSLYRLSYEQYFGPGTRLTVT.

The rearrangement joins TRBV4-3 to TRBJ1-4; unclear D gene. V shed 4 bases and J shed 5 bases, with 17 bases lying between them. This CDR3 is built from 16 residues. CDR1 is LGHNA and CDR2 is YSLEER in the germline V gene. The CDR3 here is CASSRAGRGGNEKLFF. Written as DNA, the CDR3 is TGCGCCAGCAGCCGGGCGGGTCGGGGAGGAAATGAAAAACTGTTTTTT.

V and J are TRBV7-2 and TRBJ2-1; a possible D gene is TRBD2 (5 bases). The CDR3 loop spans 14 amino acids. The V end was cut by 3 bases, the J end by 3 bases, with 9 bases between. Germline-derived CDR1 and CDR2 are SGHTA and FQGNSA. For the CDR3, the DNA is TGTGCCAGCAGCTTCGGCGGGTACTACAATGAGCAGTTCTTC. Its translation: CASSFGGYYNEQFF.

This sequence joins TRBV5-4 and TRBJ2-7; 10 bases match TRBD1. The CDR3 contains 16 residues. Unmatched junction bases numbered 14, after V lost 4 bases and J lost 7 bases. Germline V CDR1 and CDR2: SGHNT, YYREEE (reference sequence). The CDR3 coding sequence is TGTGCCAGCAGCCGAGGGGGGGGACAGGGGCGAGGAGAGCAGTACTTC. It specifies CASSRGGGQGRGEQYF. Together with reference TRBV5-4 and TRBJ2-7, the CDR3 gives the full variable domain: ETGVTQSPTHLIKTRGQQVTLRCSSQSGHNTVSWYQQALGQGPQFIFQYYREEENGRGNFPPRFSGLQFPNYSSELNVNALELDDSALYLCASSRGGGQGRGEQYFGPGTRLTVT.

The chain is built from TRBV20-1 and TRBJ2-3, with D hard to call. Trimming shortened V by 5 bases and J by 3 bases, and 6 bases separated the two germline ends. Per the germline V gene, CDR1 is DFQATT and CDR2 is SNEGSKA (reference sequence). CDR3 length equals 11 residues. CDR3: CSAPRTDTQYF. In DNA form, the CDR3 reads TGCAGTGCTCCTAGGACAGATACGCAGTATTTT.

The chain links TRBV5-1 to TRBJ2-5, with a tentative D call TRBD1 (5 bases). Germline V gene lookup returns CDR1 SGHRS and CDR2 YFSETQ. V lost 0 bases to trimming and J lost 4 bases, with 7 bases between them. This CDR3 contains 13 residues. In DNA form, the CDR3 reads TGCGCCAGCAGCTTGGAACAGGCAGAGACCCAGTACTTC. It codes for CASSLEQAETQYF. The variable domain in full, with the rest retrieved from reference TRBV5-1 and TRBJ2-5, is KAGVTQTPRYLIKTRGQQVTLSCSPISGHRSVSWYQQTPGQGLQFLFEYFSETQRNKGNFPGRFSGRQFSNSRSEMNVSTLELGDSALYLCASSLEQAETQYFGPGTRLLVL.

The rearrangement links TRBV12-5 to TRBJ1-1; 8 bases map to TRBD1. The CDR3 is 13 amino acids. V shed 4 bases, J shed 8 bases, and the junction held 6 bases outside the gene matches. Germline lookup yields CDR1 LGHNT and CDR2 FRNRAP. CDR3 DNA sequence: TGTGCTAGTGGTTCCCTCTCAGGGGGCGAAGCTTTCTTT. It is translated as CASGSLSGGEAFF.

The rearrangement uses TRBV7-3 and TRBJ2-2; weak D call: TRBD2 (6 bases). The CDR3 sequence is 15 residues long. Trimming removed 5 bases at V and 4 bases at J, with 14 bases between. Germline-derived CDR1 and CDR2 are SGHTA and FQGTGA. CDR3 sequence: CASSPRLGSTGELFF. The CDR3 DNA is TGTGCCAGCAGCCCTAGACTAGGGTCCACCGGGGAGCTGTTTTTT. Full variable domain (remainder filled in from reference TRBV7-3 and TRBJ2-2): GAGVSQTPSNKVTEKGKYVELRCDPISGHTALYWYRQSLGQGPEFLIYFQGTGAADDSGLPNDRFFAVRPEGSVSTLKIQRTERGDSAVYLCASSPRLGSTGELFFGEGSRLTVL.

This sequence joins TRBV5-5 and TRBJ1-6; the D gene is possibly TRBD1 (6 bases). V gave up 3 bases and J gave up 0 bases, with 16 bases separating them. CDR1 is SGHKS and CDR2 is YYEKEE in the germline V gene (reference sequence). This CDR3 contains 18 residues. This CDR3 reads CASSWGPGQSSYNSPLHF. Here the CDR3 DNA reads TGTGCCAGCAGCTGGGGCCCGGGACAAAGCTCCTATAATTCACCCCTCCACTTT.

V is TRBV6-4 and J is TRBJ1-2; D not resolved. Germline V gives CDR1 MRHNA, CDR2 SNTAGT. The CDR3 is 13 amino acids. Trimming shortened V by 0 bases and J by 5 bases, and 7 bases separated the two germline ends. This CDR3 is CASSDSNSYGYTF. CDR3 sequence (DNA): TGTGCCAGCAGTGACTCGAACTCTTATGGCTACACCTTC.

The chain uses TRBV7-9 and TRBJ2-1; maybe TRBD2 (6 bases). The CDR3 consists of 13 residues. V was cut by 5 bases and J by 12 bases, with 17 bases left in between. CDR1 and CDR2 (germline): SEHNR, FQNEAQ (reference sequence). For the CDR3, the DNA is TGTGCCAGCAGCGAAGGACTATTGAAAGGGCAGTTCTTC. Its protein product is CASSEGLLKGQFF.

This clone was recorded once. V usage is TRBV28 and J usage is TRBJ1-5; D is unclear. CDR3 length: 15 amino acids. From germline, CDR1 is MDHEN and CDR2 SYDVKM. V dropped 3 bases and J dropped 0 bases, with 9 bases sitting between them. CDR3 nucleotides: TGTGCCAGCAGTTTTCGAGGGTCTAGCAATCAGCCCCAGCATTTT. Its protein is CASSFRGSSNQPQHF. The entire variable domain, with the rest obtained from reference TRBV28 and TRBJ1-5, is as follows: DVKVTQSSRYLVKRTGEKVFLECVQDMDHENMFWYRQDPGLGLRLIYFSYDVKMKEKGDIPEGYSVSREKKERFSLILESASTNQTSMYLCASSFRGSSNQPQHFGDGTRLSIL.

V gene TRBV7-8 combines with J gene TRBJ1-2; D gene uncertain. Per the germline V gene, CDR1 is SGHVS and CDR2 is FQNEAQ. CDR3 length: 16 residues. The V end lost 1 base, the J end lost 0 bases, and 12 bases lay between the germline ends. The CDR3 DNA reads TGTGCCAGCAGCTTAGAGAATCGGGGTGCTAACTATGGCTACACCTTC. This encodes CASSLENRGANYGYTF.

The chain combines TRBV19 with TRBJ1-1; TRBD1 matches at 9 bases. Losses at the gene ends were 9 bases for V and 1 base for J; bases not matched to a gene: 6. This CDR3 has 14 amino acids. Germline V gene lookup returns CDR1 LNHDA and CDR2 SQIVND (reference sequence). Here the CDR3 reads CASERDRENTEAFF. CDR3 coding DNA: TGTGCCAGCGAACGGGACAGGGAGAACACTGAAGCTTTCTTT.

J is TRBJ2-7 and V is TRBV19, with a weak D call TRBD1 (6 bases). The germline V gene has CDR1 LNHDA and CDR2 SQIVND (reference sequence). This CDR3 comprises 14 residues. The V end was cut by 3 bases, the J end by 4 bases, with 13 bases between. The CDR3 here is CASSIGRGQYEQYF. CDR3 nucleotide sequence: TGTGCCAGTAGTATCGGCAGGGGACAATACGAGCAGTACTTC.

The chain couples TRBV6-5 to TRBJ2-7, with D possibly matching TRBD1 (5 bases). The CDR3 loop spans 13 amino acids. Trimming shortened V by 6 bases and J by 8 bases, and 17 bases separated the two germline ends. The germline V gene encodes CDR1 MNHEY and CDR2 SVGAGI. The CDR3 DNA follows: TGTGCCAGCAGCCAAGGGGCAAGTGGGAAGCAGTACTTC. Amino acids: CASSQGASGKQYF.

The chain combines TRBV28 with TRBJ1-2, with D perhaps matching TRBD1 (6 bases). Germline-derived CDR1 and CDR2 are MDHEN and SYDVKM. The CDR3 is 17 amino acids. Trimming cost V 8 bases and J 1 base, with 23 bases left between them. In nucleotides, the CDR3 is TGTGCCAGCCGTACGGCGGAGGACAGATCTTATAACTATGGCTACACCTTC. Translating it yields CASRTAEDRSYNYGYTF.

The genes are TRBV6-1 and TRBJ2-5; D may be TRBD1 (7 bases). The germline V and J ends were trimmed by 6 bases and 5 bases, with 10 bases remaining between them. CDR1 and CDR2 from the germline V gene are MNHNS and SASEGT. The CDR3 is 12 residues long. The CDR3 nucleotides are TGTGCCAGCAGGACAGGGAGGGAGACCCAGTACTTC. This translates into CASRTGRETQYF.

The chain combines TRBV6-4 with TRBJ2-3; 12 nucleotides align to TRBD2. V dropped 0 bases and J dropped 1; count of bases not matched to a gene: 2. The germline CDR1 and CDR2 sequences are MRHNA and SNTAGT. This CDR3 is built from 17 residues. The CDR3 here is CASSDSTSGGGTDTQYF. The CDR3 DNA is TGTGCCAGCAGTGACTCGACTAGCGGGGGAGGCACAGATACGCAGTATTTT.

The chain employs TRBV7-8 and TRBJ2-7; D possibly corresponds to TRBD2 (6 bases). The CDR3 spans 16 residues. Germline V lookup: CDR1 SGHVS, CDR2 FQNEAQ. The V and J ends lost 2 bases and 7 bases respectively, with 21 bases between them. CDR3 region: CASSLLMILDREEQYF. The CDR3 region has the DNA TGTGCCAGCAGCTTATTAATGATCTTGGACCGGGAGGAGCAGTACTTC. The full variable domain, with the rest looked up from reference TRBV7-8 and TRBJ2-7, is GAGVSQSPRYKVAKRGQDVALRCDPISGHVSLFWYQQALGQGPEFLTYFQNEAQLDKSGLPSDRFFAERPEGSVSTLKIQRTQQEDSAVYLCASSLLMILDREEQYFGPGTRLTVT.

This clone was counted only a few times. The rearrangement links TRBV7-2 to TRBJ2-2; D not resolved. The CDR3 has 14 residues. V lost 3 bases and J 0 bases, leaving 5 bases between the germline ends. Germline values: CDR1 SGHTA, CDR2 FQGNSA. CDR3 region: CASSFLTNTGELFF. The DNA of the CDR3 is TGTGCCAGCAGCTTCCTAACGAACACCGGGGAGCTGTTTTTT. Full variable domain (missing parts from reference TRBV7-2 and TRBJ2-2): GAGVSQSPSNKVTEKGKDVELRCDPISGHTALYWYRQSLGQGLEFLIYFQGNSAPDKSGLPSDRFSAERTGGSVSTLTIQRTQQEDSAVYLCASSFLTNTGELFFGEGSRLTVL.

This sequence joins TRBV6-5 and TRBJ1-4, with 7 bases aligning to TRBD1. From germline, CDR1 is MNHEY and CDR2 SVGAGI. The CDR3 is made up of 13 amino acids. Trimming at V came to 6 bases and at J to 7 bases, leaving 5 bases not matched to a gene. The CDR3 DNA sequence: TGTGCCAGCAGCAACCCAGGGGGTGAAAAACTGTTTTTT. Its translation is CASSNPGGEKLFF.